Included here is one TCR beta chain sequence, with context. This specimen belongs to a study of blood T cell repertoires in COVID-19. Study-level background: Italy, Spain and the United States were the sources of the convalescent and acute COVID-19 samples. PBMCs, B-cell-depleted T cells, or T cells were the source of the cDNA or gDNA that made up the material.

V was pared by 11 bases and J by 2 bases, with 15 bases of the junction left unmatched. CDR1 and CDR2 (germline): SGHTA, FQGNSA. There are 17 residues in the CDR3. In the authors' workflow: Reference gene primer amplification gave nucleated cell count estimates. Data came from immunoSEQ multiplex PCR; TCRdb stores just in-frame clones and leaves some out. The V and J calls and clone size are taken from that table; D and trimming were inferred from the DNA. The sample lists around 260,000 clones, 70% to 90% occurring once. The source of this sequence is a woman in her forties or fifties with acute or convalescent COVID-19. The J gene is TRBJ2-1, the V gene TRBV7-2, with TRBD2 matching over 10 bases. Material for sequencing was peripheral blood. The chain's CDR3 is CASSYALAGEAYNEQFF. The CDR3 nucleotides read TGTGCCTCCTCCTACGCTCTAGCGGGAGAGGCCTACAATGAGCAGTTCTTC. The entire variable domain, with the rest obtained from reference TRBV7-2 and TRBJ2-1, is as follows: GAGVSQSPSNKVTEKGKDVELRCDPISGHTALYWYRQSLGQGLEFLIYFQGNSAPDKSGLPSDRFSAERTGGSVSTLTIQRTQQEDSAVYLCASSYALAGEAYNEQFFGPGTRLTVL.